The sequence of this TCR beta chain was determined in a study of cytomegalovirus exposure and HLA in healthy donors. The study, taken as a whole, reports: DRB1 showed the most TCR associations and HLA-C the fewest in a later analysis, as rates varied by HLA locus. The study reported that TCR beta sequences accurately predicted HLA-A and HLA-B alleles in most subjects.

Primers for the PCR totalled 60 Vbeta and 13 Jbeta. Here immunoSEQ multiplex PCR was the method, and the copy in TCRdb shows in-frame clones only, minus some. This table has 90,000 to 150,000 clones, around 77% appearing once. As for this clone: Its antigen is currently unknown.

V was cut by 0 bases and J by 4 bases, with 13 bases left in between. There are 16 residues in the CDR3. From germline, CDR1 is LNHNV and CDR2 YYDKDF (reference sequence). What was sequenced was PBMCs. This chain uses TRBV15 with TRBJ2-1; D possibly corresponds to TRBD1 (6 bases). The source is a man aged 50 to 60 in good health and CMV-seropositive. CDR3 amino acids: CATSREGTHSYNEQFF. The DNA for the CDR3 is TGTGCCACCAGCAGAGAAGGGACACACTCTTACAATGAGCAGTTCTTC.